A single sample gave rise to the 29 T cell receptor beta chains below, sequenced in a study of cytomegalovirus exposure and HLA in healthy donors. It was with 60 Vbeta and 13 Jbeta primers that the PCR ran. Libraries were prepared by immunoSEQ multiplex PCR; TCRdb keeps only in-frame clonotypes and omits some of them. In the table there are 95,000 to 150,000 clones, about 83% of which are singletons. Sequences were obtained from PBMCs. These receptors all come from a woman in her thirties or forties in good health and CMV-seropositive.

The sample holds a few counts of this clone. This chain connects TRBV7-2 to TRBJ2-5, with 13 bases fitting TRBD2. The germline V gene has CDR1 SGHTA and CDR2 FQGNSA. This CDR3 comprises 20 residues. Trimming cost V 0 bases and J 2 bases; bases outside gene matches: 12. The CDR3: CASSLAPTSGGTGRQETQYF. The CDR3 region has the DNA TGTGCCAGCAGCTTAGCGCCGACTAGCGGGGGGACCGGAAGACAAGAGACCCAGTACTTC.

V is TRBV7-2 and J is TRBJ1-2; weak D call: TRBD1 (5 bases). From germline, CDR1 is SGHTA and CDR2 FQGNSA. CDR3 length: 13 amino acids. V gave up 5 bases and J gave up 4 bases, with 11 bases separating them. Written as DNA, the CDR3 is TGTGCCAGCAGCACCCCGGGGGGCTATGGCTACACCTTC. It yields the protein CASSTPGGYGYTF.

This clone was seen just once. The rearrangement links TRBV2 to TRBJ2-4, with 9 positions matching TRBD2. Germline trimming cut 4 bases from V and 15 bases from J; bases unmatched to any gene: 4. Looked up from germline, CDR1 is SNHLY and CDR2 is FYNNEI. The CDR3 runs to 11 residues. The CDR3 sequence: CASSGSSGTYF. The CDR3 DNA reads TGTGCCAGCAGTGGTTCTAGCGGGACGTACTTC.

The chain is built from TRBV7-2 and TRBJ2-7; possible D gene TRBD2, 7 bases. The CDR3 extends over 14 amino acids. Germline CDR1 is SGHTA and CDR2 is FQGNSA. Between the trimmed V and J ends, which lost 2 bases and 6 bases, there was a span of 14 bases. The CDR3 loop is CASSLKWGGPEQYF. In DNA form, the CDR3 reads TGTGCCAGCAGCTTAAAGTGGGGGGGCCCCGAGCAGTACTTC.

The chain joins TRBV10-3 to TRBJ2-7; a possible D gene is TRBD2 (5 bases). The germline V and J ends were trimmed by 8 bases and 4 bases, with 9 bases remaining between them. This CDR3 has 11 amino acids. Germline values: CDR1 ENHRY, CDR2 SYGVKD. The CDR3 nucleotides are TGTGCCATCGGGAGTAGTTACGAGCAGTACTTC. Protein sequence: CAIGSSYEQYF.

This clone was counted once. The rearrangement joins TRBV14 to TRBJ2-2; 9 bases line up with TRBD1. The V segment lost 3 bases and the J segment 5 bases; nucleotides outside the gene matches: 4. The CDR3 extends over 15 amino acids. The germline V gene has CDR1 SGHDN and CDR2 FVKESK. CDR3 in DNA: TGTGCCAGCAGCCAGGGACAGGGACGGACCGGGGAGCTGTTTTTT. This sequence encodes CASSQGQGRTGELFF.

The genes are TRBV9 and TRBJ2-3; TRBD2 is a possible D gene (6 bases). This CDR3 is 16 amino acids long. V lost 0 bases to trimming and J lost 2 bases, with 13 bases between them. Germline assignment: CDR1 SGDLS and CDR2 YYNGEE. For the CDR3, the DNA is TGTGCCAGCAGCGTAGGTAGCGGCTCTCTCACAGATACGCAGTATTTT. Amino acid sequence: CASSVGSGSLTDTQYF.

V usage is TRBV29-1 and J usage is TRBJ1-2; a possible D gene is TRBD1 (5 bases). The CDR3 covers 13 residues. The V end was cut by 6 bases, the J end by 4 bases, with 15 bases between. Germline V lookup: CDR1 SQVTM, CDR2 ANQGSEA. CDR3 sequence (DNA): TGCAGCGTCGGCCCCGTCGGGGGCTATGGCTACACCTTC. Translation: CSVGPVGGYGYTF.

V is TRBV29-1 and J is TRBJ1-1; a weak D match, TRBD1 (5 bases). The V gene lost 2 bases and the J gene lost 9 bases, with 16 bases spanning the gap. This CDR3 region has 13 residues. The germline CDR1 and CDR2 sequences are SQVTM and ANQGSEA. The CDR3 bases are TGCAGCGTTGAAATTGGAGCAGGGAGGCAAGCTTTCTTT. Amino acid sequence: CSVEIGAGRQAFF.

The CDR3 coding sequence is TGTGCCAGCAGCAGCTATTACGAGCAGTACTTC. This sequence encodes CASSSYYEQYF. The chain uses TRBV5-4 and TRBJ2-5; D remains ambiguous. The DNA matches TRBJ2-7 better at its end, which makes the J call doubtful. Looked up from germline, CDR1 is SGHNT and CDR2 is YYREEE (reference sequence). The CDR3 sequence is 11 residues long.

The chain uses TRBV7-8 and TRBJ2-5; D is undetermined. The germline gives CDR1 SGHVS, CDR2 FQNEAQ. The CDR3 extends over 12 amino acids. V dropped 3 bases and J dropped 5 bases, with 7 bases sitting between them. The CDR3: CASSFGGETQYF. The CDR3 coding sequence is TGTGCCAGCAGCTTCGGCGGCGAGACCCAGTACTTC. The variable domain in full, with the rest retrieved from reference TRBV7-8 and TRBJ2-5, is GAGVSQSPRYKVAKRGQDVALRCDPISGHVSLFWYQQALGQGPEFLTYFQNEAQLDKSGLPSDRFFAERPEGSVSTLKIQRTQQEDSAVYLCASSFGGETQYFGPGTRLLVL.

V usage is TRBV7-2 and J usage is TRBJ2-7; no reliable D call. The CDR3 runs to 13 residues. V was pared by 5 bases and J by 4 bases, with 12 bases between. Germline CDR1 SGHTA, CDR2 FQGNSA. CDR3 coding DNA: TGTGCCAGCAGCCCCGATTACGGGTACGAGCAGTACTTC. The encoded protein is CASSPDYGYEQYF. Combining the CDR3 with reference TRBV7-2 and TRBJ2-7 gives the whole variable domain GAGVSQSPSNKVTEKGKDVELRCDPISGHTALYWYRQSLGQGLEFLIYFQGNSAPDKSGLPSDRFSAERTGGSVSTLTIQRTQQEDSAVYLCASSPDYGYEQYFGPGTRLTVT.

The J gene is TRBJ2-1, the V gene TRBV5-1, with 7 bases identical to TRBD2. With V trimmed by 0 bases and J by 4 bases, 10 bases remained unmatched. CDR1 and CDR2 (germline): SGHRS, YFSETQ. The CDR3 totals 17 residues. The CDR3 sequence: CASSLVLTRGGYNEQFF. The CDR3 nucleotides read TGCGCCAGCAGCTTGGTATTGACGCGGGGAGGGTACAATGAGCAGTTCTTC.

The gene calls are TRBV6-5 and TRBJ1-3, with D uncertain. V was cut by 5 bases and J by 0 bases, with 11 bases left in between. The CDR3 is made up of 15 amino acids. Germline V gene data show CDR1 as MNHEY and CDR2 as SVGAGI. The DNA of the CDR3 is TGTGCCAGCAGTCCCAGGCGCACCTCTGGAAACACCATATATTTT. It specifies CASSPRRTSGNTIYF.

The chain has TRBV6-1 and TRBJ2-7, with 7 bases lining up with TRBD1. V was pared by 5 bases and J by 2 bases, with 3 bases of the junction left unmatched. Germline V lookup: CDR1 MNHNS, CDR2 SASEGT. The CDR3 spans 13 residues. CDR3 nucleotides: TGTGCCAGCAGTTTACAGGGGCCCTACGAGCAGTACTTC. Translation: CASSLQGPYEQYF.

The chain combines TRBV2 with TRBJ1-4, with 7 positions matching TRBD1. Germline V gives CDR1 SNHLY, CDR2 FYNNEI. CDR3 size: 14 residues. The V and J ends lost 3 bases and 5 bases, in that order; junction bases with no gene match: 3. The CDR3 protein is CASSDGRGNEKLFF. The DNA of the CDR3 is TGTGCCAGCAGTGATGGCAGGGGGAATGAAAAACTGTTTTTT. Supplemented by reference TRBV2 and TRBJ1-4, the full variable domain reads EPEVTQTPSHQVTQMGQEVILRCVPISNHLYFYWYRQILGQKVEFLVSFYNNEISEKSEIFDDQFSVERPDGSNFTLKIRSTKLEDSAMYFCASSDGRGNEKLFFGSGTQLSVL.

The rearrangement uses TRBV9 and TRBJ2-1, with D possibly being TRBD2 (6 bases). V shed 0 bases and J shed 7 bases, with 11 bases lying between them. The CDR3 length is 14 residues. Germline V gene data show CDR1 as SGDLS and CDR2 as YYNGEE. CDR3 DNA: TGTGCCAGCAGCGTAGCTACGGCGGGGAATGAGCAGTTCTTC. Amino acid sequence: CASSVATAGNEQFF.

This sequence joins TRBV19 and TRBJ2-6, with unresolved D. The ends were cut back, 7 bases at V and 0 bases at J, with 13 bases in the middle. Per the germline V gene, CDR1 is LNHDA and CDR2 is SQIVND (reference sequence). The CDR3 sequence is 16 residues long. CDR3 in DNA: TGTGCCAGTACCATGGCCAGGAACTCTGGGGCCAACGTCCTGACTTTC. Its translation: CASTMARNSGANVLTF.

The chain combines TRBV7-3 with TRBJ2-3; D is possibly TRBD2 (6 bases). The V gene's germline CDR1 is SGHTA and CDR2 FQGTGA. Deletions cut 4 bases from V and 4 bases from J, with 12 bases between. This CDR3 comprises 14 residues. For the CDR3, the DNA is TGTGCCAGCAGCTCGGGACTTCCGGCAGATACGCAGTATTTT. Amino acids: CASSSGLPADTQYF.

Concerning this clone: Mismatch with germline at one junction end may stem from a read error. This rearrangement joins TRBV19 to TRBJ2-3; 12 nucleotides line up with TRBD2. This CDR3 has 19 residues. CDR1 LNHDA and CDR2 SQIVND come from the germline V gene (reference sequence). Written as DNA, the CDR3 is TGTGCCAGTAGTTCCTCTAGCGGGGGGGCCAGCCCTAGCACAAATACGCAGTATTTT. This sequence encodes CASSSSSGGASPSTNTQYF.

This clone appeared once. The junction departs from the called germline gene at one end, perhaps through a read error. The gene calls are TRBV29-1 and TRBJ1-3, with 8 bases fitting TRBD1. The CDR3 spans 11 residues. Germline-derived CDR1 and CDR2 are SQVTM and ANQGSEA. The DNA of the CDR3 is TGCAGCGTTGAAGGTCAGGGGGCTTTTACTTTT. It codes for CSVEGQGAFTF.

The chain has TRBV7-2 and TRBJ2-3; 8 bases map to TRBD2. The CDR3 length is 16 residues. From germline, CDR1 is SGHTA and CDR2 FQGNSA. Trimming cost V 2 bases and J 5 bases; bases outside gene matches: 9. The CDR3 DNA follows: TGTGCCAGCAGCTTATTAAGCGGGGGCCTAAGAGATACGCAGTATTTT. It is translated as CASSLLSGGLRDTQYF. Based on the CDR3 plus reference TRBV7-2 and TRBJ2-3, the full variable domain is GAGVSQSPSNKVTEKGKDVELRCDPISGHTALYWYRQSLGQGLEFLIYFQGNSAPDKSGLPSDRFSAERTGGSVSTLTIQRTQQEDSAVYLCASSLLSGGLRDTQYFGPGTRLTVL.

The chain recombines TRBV30 with TRBJ1-5; 8 nucleotides match TRBD1. Germline lookup yields CDR1 GTSNPN and CDR2 SVGIG (reference sequence). V lost 4 bases, J lost 5 bases, and 4 bases stayed unmatched. CDR3 length equals 13 residues. In nucleotides, the CDR3 is TGTGCCTGGAACAAACAGGGGGATCAGCCCCAGCATTTT. Translated, it gives CAWNKQGDQPQHF.

The gene calls are TRBV7-9 and TRBJ2-4; D is perhaps TRBD1 (5 bases). This CDR3 is 14 amino acids long. Germline V CDR1 and CDR2: SEHNR, FQNEAQ (reference sequence). V lost 1 base, J lost 7 bases, and 11 bases lay in between. The CDR3: CASSLDGAMNIQYF. The CDR3 DNA follows: TGTGCCAGCAGCTTAGATGGGGCAATGAACATTCAGTACTTC.

V gene TRBV6-6 combines with J gene TRBJ2-7, with 8 bases identical to TRBD2. CDR3 length: 15 amino acids. Germline CDR1 is MNHNY and CDR2 is SVGAGI (reference sequence). Germline trimming cut 5 bases from V and 5 bases from J; bases unmatched to any gene: 11. CDR3 in amino acids: CASSRSLRGVHEQYF. CDR3 in DNA: TGTGCCAGCAGTCGCTCCCTGCGGGGGGTCCACGAGCAGTACTTC.

The genes are TRBV6-6 and TRBJ1-2; possibly TRBD1 for D (6 bases). Trimming removed 7 bases from V and 2 bases from J, with 17 bases in between. The CDR3 is 15 amino acids. CDR1 and CDR2 (germline): MNHNY, SVGAGI (reference sequence). This CDR3 is CASIAGGAQNYGYTF. CDR3 bases: TGTGCCAGCATTGCGGGGGGGGCTCAGAACTATGGCTACACCTTC.

The table lists this clone with a few counts. This chain links TRBV30 with TRBJ1-2; no clear D. Per germline, CDR1 GTSNPN and CDR2 SVGIG (reference sequence). The CDR3 spans 14 residues. Trimming removed 2 bases at V and 0 bases at J, with 10 bases between. CDR3 sequence: CAWSRLVANYGYTF. The CDR3 DNA follows: TGTGCCTGGAGTAGATTGGTAGCTAACTATGGCTACACCTTC.

J is TRBJ2-5 and V is TRBV5-8; 7 bases are shared with TRBD1. This CDR3 is built from 13 residues. V shed 3 bases, J shed 5 bases, and the junction held 4 bases outside the gene matches. Germline CDR1 and CDR2: SGHTS and YDEGEE. The CDR3 spells CASSSQGWETQYF. The CDR3 region has the DNA TGTGCCAGCAGCTCACAGGGGTGGGAGACCCAGTACTTC.

This clone showed up just once. J is TRBJ2-7 and V is TRBV19; perhaps TRBD2 as D (6 bases). The CDR3 is made up of 15 amino acids. Trimming pared 3 bases from V and 6 bases from J, leaving 18 bases between. Germline lookup yields CDR1 LNHDA and CDR2 SQIVND (reference sequence). CDR3 protein: CASSIQVPAGGEQYF. The CDR3 DNA follows: TGTGCCAGTAGTATTCAGGTACCGGCCGGGGGCGAGCAGTACTTC.